This is a list of T cell receptor beta chains from one sample in a study of naive and memory T cell subsets. TCRdb fed the UMI-ligation and nested PCR reads into MiXCR, producing one record per CDR3 protein. In the table there are approximately 150,000 distinct CDR3 sequences, about 20% of which are singletons. Input material: naive CD8+ T cells from blood. The origin of the receptors is a human donor in good health. Each CDR3 is given with its conserved first and last residue. Each record gives: clone size, D gene, J gene, V gene, CDR3 DNA, CDR3 protein. A D gene is named only where the DNA matches it firmly. Clone size, where shown, is once, few, many, or a class for clones that have expanded.

- - TRBJ1-1 TRBV3-1 TGTGCCAGCAGCCAAGAGCCAGATATGAACACTGAAGCTTTCTTT CASSQEPDMNTEAFF
- TRBD2 TRBJ2-5 TRBV28 TGTGCCAGCAGTTTAATGGGGGGGTCAGAGACCCAGTACTTC CASSLMGGSETQYF
- - TRBJ2-1 TRBV28 TGTGCCAGCAGTACGTGGGGCAATGAGCAGTTCTTC CASSTWGNEQFF
few TRBD1 TRBJ2-7 TRBV15 TGTGCCACCAGCAGGAATACAGGGGACTACGAGCAGTACTTC CATSRNTGDYEQYF
- TRBD1 TRBJ2-2 TRBV29-1 TGCAGCGTTGGTCTGGGGACAGGGGCTAACACCGGGGAGCTGTTTTTT CSVGLGTGANTGELFF
once - TRBJ2-1 TRBV15 TGTGCCACCAGCAGAGAAGTTGGGCTAGCTTTGAATGAGCAGTTCTTC CATSREVGLALNEQFF
- - TRBJ2-5 TRBV4-2 TGTGCCAGCAGCCAAGAAGGTATTCAAGAGACCCAGTACTTC CASSQEGIQETQYF
- - TRBJ1-2 TRBV2 TGTGCCAGCAGTGAATCGGGAGGCTCCCTAAATGGCTACACCTTC CASSESGGSLNGYTF
- - TRBJ2-7 TRBV7-6 TGTGCCAGCAGCTTATCAGACCTCTACGAGCAGTACTTC CASSLSDLYEQYF
few - TRBJ1-1 TRBV29-1 TGCAGCGTTGAAGGGGGAAACACTGAAGCTTTCTTT CSVEGGNTEAFF
- - TRBJ1-2 TRBV20-1 TGCAGTGCTAGAGAAGCGGCTAACTATGGCTACACCTTC CSAREAANYGYTF
once - TRBJ2-7 TRBV27 TGTGCCAGCAGTTTTATTAGGGGCTACGAGCAGTACTTC CASSFIRGYEQYF
- TRBD1 TRBJ2-1 TRBV4-3 TGCGCCAGCAGCCCCGTGTGGACAGGGTATGATGAGCAGTTCTTC CASSPVWTGYDEQFF
many - TRBJ2-2 TRBV28 TGTGCCAGCAGTTTTGGCACCGGGGAGCTGTTTTTT CASSFGTGELFF
- - TRBJ2-1 TRBV12-3/TRBV12-4 TGTGCCAGCAGTTTGCTTTCCGTGGGTGAGCAGTTCTTC CASSLLSVGEQFF
- - TRBJ1-2 TRBV28 TGTGCCAGCAGTTTACAGGGTTACGAAGTCAATGGCTACACCTTC CASSLQGYEVNGYTF
- TRBD2 TRBJ2-7 TRBV28 TGTACAAGCTCCGGGGCGAAAGGACTAGCGGTTACCTACGAGCAGTACTTC CTSSGAKGLAVTYEQYF
- - TRBJ1-5 TRBV28 TGTGCCAGCAGTTTAAAGGGGATTTATCAGCCCCAGCATTTT CASSLKGIYQPQHF
- - TRBJ2-7 TRBV29-1 TGCAGCGTCGTGGGTACCCGGGACAACGGCTTTGGAGATTACGAGCAGTACTTC CSVVGTRDNGFGDYEQYF
- - TRBJ2-5 TRBV11-2 TGTGCCAGCAGCTTACTCCCGGGCGGGTCAGAGACCCAGTACTTC CASSLLPGGSETQYF
- TRBD2 TRBJ2-7 TRBV4-1 TGCGCCAGCAGCCAAGATAGCGGGGTCCGGTACTTC CASSQDSGVRYF
- TRBD2 TRBJ2-1 TRBV4-1 TGCGCCAGCAGCCAAGAATGGGTTGCGGGAGGATACAATGAGCAGTTCTTC CASSQEWVAGGYNEQFF
- - TRBJ1-1 TRBV29-1 TGCAGCGTTGAAGATGGGCGGGGGCCGAACACTGAAGCTTTCTTT CSVEDGRGPNTEAFF
- - TRBJ1-1 TRBV19 TGTGCCAGTAGTTCCGTGGGTGACCTCAGGTACACTGAAGCTTTCTTT CASSSVGDLRYTEAFF
- TRBD2 TRBJ2-2 TRBV24-1 TGTGCCACCAGTGATTTGCGCTTAGCGGGAGGGCTTGGCACCGGGGAGCTGTTTTTT CATSDLRLAGGLGTGELFF
few - TRBJ2-2 TRBV7-9 TGTGCCAGCAGCTTAGCGGGGGGCGTCGATACCGGGGAGCTGTTTTTT CASSLAGGVDTGELFF
- - TRBJ2-1 TRBV30 TGTGCCTGGGCTTACAATGAGCAGTTCTTC CAWAYNEQFF
- TRBD2 TRBJ2-2 TRBV6-6 TGTGCCAGCAGTTACCTGGCGGGAGTCGGCGGGGAGCTGTTTTTT CASSYLAGVGGELFF
- TRBD2 TRBJ2-1 TRBV4-1 TGCGCCAGCAGCACACGGACTAGCGACGATGAGCAGTTCTTC CASSTRTSDDEQFF
- TRBD2 TRBJ2-3 TRBV12-3/TRBV12-4 TGTGCCCTGGCTGCGGGAGTGGAAGATACGCAGTATTTT CALAAGVEDTQYF
- TRBD2 TRBJ2-5 TRBV7-9 TGTGCCAGCAGCTTAGGGACTAGCGGGGAGACCCAGTACTTC CASSLGTSGETQYF
many - TRBJ1-5 TRBV6-5 TGTGCCAGCAGCCGGACAGGCAATCAGCCCCAGCATTTT CASSRTGNQPQHF